Given below is one T cell receptor beta chain in context. The multiple sclerosis controls were treatment-naive patients affected by stable or active relapsing-remitting disease. The sample comes from a study of CD8 T cells in Susac syndrome. RNA totalling roughly 0.5 to 1 ug underwent reverse transcription with random hexamers. Amplification of TCR beta CDR3 across 54 Vbeta and 13 Jbeta was performed with immunoSEQ multiplex PCR. TCRdb used MiXCR to reprocess the immunoSEQ multiplex PCR reads, holding one entry per CDR3 protein. In the table there are around 200,000 distinct CDR3 sequences, 80% to 95% of which are singletons. This CDR3 contains 15 residues. CDR1 is LGHDT and CDR2 is YNNKEL in the germline V gene (reference sequence). The V end was cut by 1 base, the J end by 1 base, with 11 bases between.

The sequence came from a human donor with multiple sclerosis. This chain connects TRBV3-1 to TRBJ2-7; D perhaps matches TRBD2 (7 bases). The specimen sequenced was CD8+ T cells from PBMCs. The CDR3: CASSQGGGLSYEQYF. In nucleotides, the CDR3 is TGTGCCAGCAGCCAAGGGGGGGGGCTATCCTACGAGCAGTACTTC.